This T cell receptor (beta chain) derives from a study of regulatory T cells in long-lasting Graves disease. CDR3 regions were amplified by Arm-PCR using iRepertoire HTBI primers to build TCR beta libraries. In TCRdb, the multiplex PCR reads were re-called with MiXCR into one record per CDR3 protein. The data contain some 400,000 distinct CDR3 sequences, 15% of them singletons. The time point was: newly diagnosed GD, antithyroid drugs for less than 3 months. The authors made the TCR library using RNA they extracted from PBMCs. CDR3 length: 18 residues. Germline V gives CDR1 MNHEY, CDR2 SMNVEV (reference sequence). The ends were cut back, 2 bases at V and 0 bases at J, with 16 bases in the middle. These same data were also listed under a study on T cells in Graves' hyperthyroidism and ophthalmopathy.

The sequences come from peripheral blood mononuclear cells (PBMCs), collected at new diagnosis, from a patient treated with antithyroid drugs. The chain combines TRBV27 with TRBJ2-2; D is perhaps TRBD2 (5 bases). The receptor was isolated from a woman in her thirties with Graves disease. For the CDR3, the DNA is TGTGCCAGCAGTTTACGAGGGCCGGGAAAAGCGAACACCGGGGAGCTGTTTTTT. This gives the protein CASSLRGPGKANTGELFF.